The clone carrying this T cell receptor beta chain came up a few times. The data belong to a study of blood T cells in healthy people across ages. Germline CDR1 reads SQVTM; CDR2 reads ANQGSEA. CDR3 length: 16 amino acids. The ends lost 7 bases at V and 1 base at J; junction bases unmatched: 12. The use of a sample-barcoded 5' primer and a J-beta primer mix characterized a second PCR of roughly 7 to 12 cycles. TCRdb used MiXCR to reprocess the 5' RACE reads, holding one entry per CDR3 protein. The sample holds some 690,000 distinct CDR3 sequences, 20% to 25% seen once. The chain recombines TRBV29-1 with TRBJ2-3, with TRBD1 matching 9 bases. Material for sequencing was blood. This receptor was obtained from a man aged 65 to 85 in good health. CDR3 nucleotide sequence: TGCAGCGGAGGGAATAACAGGGGGCAGGGCACAGATACGCAGTATTTT. It translates to CSGGNNRGQGTDTQYF.